The 14 T cell receptor beta chains listed next were all sequenced from one sample in a study of blood T cell repertoires in COVID-19. Assay used: immunoSEQ multiplex PCR; TCRdb lists only in-frame clones, some missing. Found here are about 110,000 clones, roughly 71% of them singletons; the top ten hold roughly 6.2%. Material for sequencing was peripheral blood. All receptors come from a man at least 80 years old with acute or convalescent COVID-19.

The chain couples TRBV6-5 to TRBJ2-7; a weak D match, TRBD2 (5 bases). This CDR3 is 13 amino acids long. V was clipped by 8 bases and J by 1 base, with 12 bases between them. Germline CDR1 MNHEY, CDR2 SVGAGI. The CDR3 here is CASGLVGSYEQYF. The CDR3 DNA is TGTGCCAGCGGACTGGTTGGATCCTACGAGCAGTACTTC.

DNA for the CDR3: TGTGCCAGCAGTTTATCGGCAGTGAACACTGAAGCTTTCTTT. It translates to CASSLSAVNTEAFF. The V call is TRBV27, the J call TRBJ1-1; D unresolved. Trimming cost V 0 bases and J 0 bases, with 5 bases left between them. The V gene's germline CDR1 is MNHEY and CDR2 SMNVEV (reference sequence). This CDR3 region has 14 residues.

The V call is TRBV28, the J call TRBJ1-5, with D maybe TRBD1 (6 bases). The CDR3 is 14 residues long. Trimming took 4 bases from V and 4 from J, leaving 11 bases between them. CDR1 and CDR2 (germline): MDHEN, SYDVKM. CDR3 sequence reads: CASSWDNGNQPQHF. CDR3 coding DNA: TGTGCCAGCAGTTGGGACAATGGGAATCAGCCCCAGCATTTT.

The chain uses TRBV6-6 and TRBJ1-1, with 8 bases fitting TRBD1. There are 15 residues in the CDR3. V shed 7 bases, J shed 1 base, and the junction held 8 bases outside the gene matches. Germline V gene lookup returns CDR1 MNHNY and CDR2 SVGAGI (reference sequence). CDR3 region: CASTQTGARNTEAFF. Written as DNA, the CDR3 is TGTGCCAGCACCCAGACAGGGGCCAGGAACACTGAAGCTTTCTTT.

V is TRBV10-3 and J is TRBJ2-1; tentative D call: TRBD1 (6 bases). The CDR3 has 14 residues. Germline CDR1 and CDR2: ENHRY and SYGVKD. Trimming cost V 8 bases and J 2 bases, with 13 bases left between them. CDR3 loop: CAIQRAGAYNEQFF. The CDR3 nucleotides are TGTGCCATCCAAAGAGCAGGGGCCTACAATGAGCAGTTCTTC.

The chain joins TRBV5-1 to TRBJ2-3, with 11 bases identical to TRBD2. The CDR3 covers 15 residues. J gave up 6 bases and V 4 bases, and 7 bases lay outside the gene matches. Germline loops: CDR1 SGHRS, CDR2 YFSETQ. The CDR3 here is CASSALAGDIDTQYF. CDR3 nucleotides: TGCGCCAGCAGCGCACTAGCGGGAGACATTGATACGCAGTATTTT.

In this sample, this clone turned up a few times. The rearrangement uses TRBV9 and TRBJ2-1, with D possibly being TRBD1 (6 bases). This CDR3 is built from 16 residues. The germline V gene encodes CDR1 SGDLS and CDR2 YYNGEE. V was shortened by 3 bases and J by 2 bases, with 15 bases between the two germline ends. This CDR3 is CASSASAGATYNEQFF. DNA for the CDR3: TGTGCCAGCAGCGCTTCGGCAGGGGCTACCTACAATGAGCAGTTCTTC.

The genes are TRBV7-3 and TRBJ2-5, with D possibly TRBD1 on 6 matching bases. This CDR3 spans 13 amino acids. The V and J ends lost 4 bases and 2 bases respectively, with 8 bases between them. The germline CDR1 and CDR2 sequences are SGHTA and FQGTGA. This CDR3 reads CASSSDRQETQYF. In nucleotides, the CDR3 is TGTGCCAGCAGCTCGGACAGACAAGAGACCCAGTACTTC.

This sequence joins TRBV6-2 or TRBV6-3 and TRBJ1-1; the D gene is possibly TRBD1 (6 bases). Germline loops: CDR1 MNHEY, CDR2 SVGEGT. The CDR3 covers 15 residues. Trimming removed 0 bases from V and 4 bases from J, with 12 bases in between. The CDR3, as DNA: TGTGCCAGCAGTTACTCTTGGGGGCAGAGCACTGAAGCTTTCTTT. As protein: CASSYSWGQSTEAFF.

V is TRBV11-2 and J is TRBJ1-1; no firm D call. V dropped 0 bases and J dropped 4 bases, with 9 bases sitting between them. The CDR3 has 14 amino acids. Germline V CDR1 and CDR2: SGHAT, FQNNGV. The CDR3 DNA is TGTGCCAGCAGCTTAGAAGTGGAGGGCACTGAAGCTTTCTTT. Residues: CASSLEVEGTEAFF. Complete variable domain (other parts from reference TRBV11-2 and TRBJ1-1): EAGVAQSPRYKIIEKRQSVAFWCNPISGHATLYWYQQILGQGPKLLIQFQNNGVVDDSQLPKDRFSAERLKGVDSTLKIQPAKLEDSAVYLCASSLEVEGTEAFFGQGTRLTVV.

This clone was counted once. This chain connects TRBV24-1 to TRBJ2-1; D is possibly TRBD2 (5 bases). CDR3 length: 14 residues. The ends were cut back, 2 bases at V and 7 bases at J, with 11 bases in the middle. The germline gives CDR1 KGHDR, CDR2 SFDVKD. CDR3 amino acids: CATSDSWRSNEQFF. CDR3 coding DNA: TGTGCCACCAGTGATTCGTGGAGGTCTAATGAGCAGTTCTTC.

The rearrangement links TRBV3-1 (or the pseudogene TRBV3-2) to TRBJ2-1, with D perhaps matching TRBD2 (5 bases). There are 15 residues in the CDR3. Germline V gene data show CDR1 as LGHDT and CDR2 as YNNKEL (reference sequence). Trimming stripped 6 bases from V and 1 base from J, with 13 bases between. This chain's CDR3 is CASRASSGSYNEQFF. DNA of the CDR3: TGTGCCAGCAGAGCCTCCAGCGGTTCCTACAATGAGCAGTTCTTC.

As regards this clone: At one end, the junction sequence differs from germline, possibly due to a read error. The V and J genes are TRBV14 and TRBJ2-5, with D possibly matching TRBD1 (6 bases). CDR3 length: 12 residues. From germline, CDR1 is SGHDN and CDR2 FVKESK. CDR3 residues: CASSQPPGQHHF. The CDR3 bases are TGTGCCAGCAGCCAGCCCCCGGGACAACACCACTTC.

This sequence joins TRBV28 and TRBJ1-2; D gene ambiguous. Germline assignment: CDR1 MDHEN and CDR2 SYDVKM. Between the trimmed V and J ends, which lost 8 bases and 4 bases, there was a span of 5 bases. The CDR3 covers 10 residues. The CDR3 bases are TGTGCCAGCGGCCCCTATGGCTACACCTTC. Amino acids: CASGPYGYTF.